This T cell receptor beta chain stems from a study of cytomegalovirus exposure and HLA in healthy donors. General observations from the study: A link between a missense DCLRE1C variant and TCR beta V- and J-gene trimming emerged from a later analysis. The study found most TCR sequences rare, yet found some public TCRs in many donors. An Asian-associated ancestry cluster reportedly showed fewer N-insertions than the roughly 700-donor mean in a later analysis. Presence/absence analyses assumed roughly uniform sequencing depth across donors, which may not hold.

As regards this clone: The target antigen is unknown. This CDR3 is also generated by other DNA sequences in the sample.

Trimming cost V 3 bases and J 4 bases, with 4 bases left between them. The CDR3 contains 11 residues. CDR1 is MDHEN, CDR2 SYDVKM, per germline. Vbeta (60) and Jbeta (13) primers were used in the PCR. Using immunoSEQ multiplex PCR, the repertoire was profiled, and TCRdb retains in-frame clones only, with some absent. The table records about 200,000 clones, 70% to 85% of them present only once. The rearrangement joins TRBV28 to TRBJ2-7; D is ambiguous. This sequence was found in a man aged 50-60 years in good health and CMV-seronegative. Source material: PBMCs. This CDR3 is CASSLQYEQYF. CDR3 coding DNA: TGTGCCAGCAGTTTGCAGTACGAGCAGTACTTC. Full variable domain (missing parts from reference TRBV28 and TRBJ2-7): DVKVTQSSRYLVKRTGEKVFLECVQDMDHENMFWYRQDPGLGLRLIYFSYDVKMKEKGDIPEGYSVSREKKERFSLILESASTNQTSMYLCASSLQYEQYFGPGTRLTVT.